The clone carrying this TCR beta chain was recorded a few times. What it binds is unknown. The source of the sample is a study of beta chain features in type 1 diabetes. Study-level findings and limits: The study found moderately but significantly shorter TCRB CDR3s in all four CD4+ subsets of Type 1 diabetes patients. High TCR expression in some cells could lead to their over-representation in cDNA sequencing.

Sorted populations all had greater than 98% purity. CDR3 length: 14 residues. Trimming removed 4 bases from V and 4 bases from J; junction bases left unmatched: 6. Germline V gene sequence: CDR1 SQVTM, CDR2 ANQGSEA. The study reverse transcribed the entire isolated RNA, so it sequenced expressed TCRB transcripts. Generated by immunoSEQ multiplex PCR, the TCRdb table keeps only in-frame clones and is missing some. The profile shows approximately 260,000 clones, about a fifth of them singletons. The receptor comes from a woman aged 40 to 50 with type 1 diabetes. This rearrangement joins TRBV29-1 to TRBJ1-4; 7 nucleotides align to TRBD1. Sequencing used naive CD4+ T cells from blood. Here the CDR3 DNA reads TGCAGCGTTGGCCAGGGGGTTCTTAATGAAAAACTGTTTTTT. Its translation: CSVGQGVLNEKLFF.